Each of the 5 T cell receptor beta chains below was sequenced from the same sample in a study of T cells in women clearing cervical HPV infection. Here immunoSEQ multiplex PCR was the method, and the copy in TCRdb shows in-frame clones only, minus some. The sample's table shows 20,000 to 25,000 clones. Sequenced: blood buffy coat. The source is a woman aged 18 to 75 with a cervical HPV16 infection that either progressed to CIN3+ or cleared (not recorded which).

Note on this clone: The DNA ends 3 residues before the CDR3 does, and the rest of the CDR3 is filled in from the germline J gene. This chain uses TRBV12-3 or TRBV12-4 with TRBJ1-2, with a weak D call TRBD1 (5 bases). The CDR3 is made up of 15 amino acids. V dropped 7 bases and J dropped 4 bases, with 19 bases sitting between them. The CDR3 sequence is CASNFNGQGAYGYTF. CDR3 DNA (partial): TGTGCCAGCAACTTTAATGGGCAGGGAGCCTATGGC.

Note on this clone: With the read ending 3 residues before the CDR3 end, the germline J gene is used to fill in that end. The rearrangement uses TRBV12-3 or TRBV12-4 and TRBJ2-7, with D perhaps matching TRBD2 (5 bases). CDR3 size: 13 residues. V gave up 4 bases and J gave up 4 bases, with 11 bases separating them. The sequenced CDR3 bases are TGTGCCAGCAGTTCGGGGATGGGTTACGAG. Translation gives CASSSGMGYE. The whole CDR3 region reads CASSSGMGYEQYF.

For this clone: Coverage ceases 3 residues before the CDR3 finishes, and the germline J gene fills in the end. This chain joins TRBV7-9 and TRBJ2-1; a possible D gene is TRBD2 (5 bases). CDR3 length: 11 residues. Trimming left V 5 bases short and J 7 bases short, with 6 bases between. CDR1 SEHNR and CDR2 FQNEAQ come from the germline V gene (reference sequence). The part of the CDR3 DNA that was read is TGTGCCAGCAGCACTAGGAATGAG. It encodes CASSTRNE. Given in full, the CDR3 is CASSTRNEQFF.

A word on this clone: The read finishes 3 residues shy of the CDR3 end, and the germline J gene is used to complete it. The V gene is TRBV20-1, the J gene TRBJ2-2; tentative D call: TRBD1 (6 bases). This CDR3 is 12 amino acids long. The germline CDR1 and CDR2 sequences are DFQATT and SNEGSKA (reference sequence). V lost 2 bases and J lost 6, with 7 bases in between. Here the CDR3 reads CSARTGPGELFF. The CDR3 bases that were read are TGCAGTGCTAGAACAGGGCCCGGGGAG.

CDR3 DNA (partial): TGTGCCAGCAGTTCCGGACAGGGAGGGAACTATGGC. The encoded protein is CASSSGQGGNYG. From start to end, the CDR3 is CASSSGQGGNYGYTF. V is TRBV7-9 and J is TRBJ1-2; 8 bases align to TRBD1. The read halts 3 residues ahead of the CDR3 end, with the missing end drawn from the germline J gene. The V gene's germline CDR1 is SEHNR and CDR2 FQNEAQ (reference sequence). The V and J ends lost 6 bases and 2 bases, in that order; junction bases with no gene match: 8. The CDR3 sequence is 15 residues long.